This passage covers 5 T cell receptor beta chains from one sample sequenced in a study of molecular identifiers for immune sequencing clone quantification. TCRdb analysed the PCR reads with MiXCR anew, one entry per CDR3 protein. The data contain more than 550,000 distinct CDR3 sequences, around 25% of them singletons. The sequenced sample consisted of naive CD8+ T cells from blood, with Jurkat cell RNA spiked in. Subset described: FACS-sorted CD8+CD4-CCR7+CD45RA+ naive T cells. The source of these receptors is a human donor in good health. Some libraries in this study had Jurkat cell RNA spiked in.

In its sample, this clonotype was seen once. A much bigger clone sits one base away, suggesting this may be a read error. The chain's CDR3 is CASSSLGVRELFF. The CDR3 DNA reads as TGTGCCAGCAGTTCCTTGGGTGTCAGGGAGCTGTTTTTT. This sequence joins TRBV12-3 or TRBV12-4 and TRBJ2-2, with no clear D. The V gene lost 4 bases and the J gene lost 9 bases, with 12 bases spanning the gap. This CDR3 has 13 amino acids.

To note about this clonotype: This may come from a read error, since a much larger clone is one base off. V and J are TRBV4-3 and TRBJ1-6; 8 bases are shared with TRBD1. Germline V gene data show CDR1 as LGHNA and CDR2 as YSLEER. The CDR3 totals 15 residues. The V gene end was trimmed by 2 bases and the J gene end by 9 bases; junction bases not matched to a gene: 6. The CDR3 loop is CASSQMTGVFSPLHF. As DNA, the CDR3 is TGCGCCAGCAGCCAAATGACAGGGGTTTTTTCACCCCTCCACTTT.

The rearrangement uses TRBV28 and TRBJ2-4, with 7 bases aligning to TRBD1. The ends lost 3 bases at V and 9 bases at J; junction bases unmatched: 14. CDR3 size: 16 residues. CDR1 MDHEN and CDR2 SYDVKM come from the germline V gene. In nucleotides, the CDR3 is TGTGCCAGCAGTTTTAGGGACAGTCAGGCCAGAAGCATTCAGTACTTC. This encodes CASSFRDSQARSIQYF.

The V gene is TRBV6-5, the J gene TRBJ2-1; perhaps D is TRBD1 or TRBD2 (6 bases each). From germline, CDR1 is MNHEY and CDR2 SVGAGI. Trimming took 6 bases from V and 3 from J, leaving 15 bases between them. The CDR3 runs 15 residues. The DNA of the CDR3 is TGTGCCAGCAGGGAGGGGGACAACCTCTACAATGAGCAGTTCTTC. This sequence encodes CASREGDNLYNEQFF.

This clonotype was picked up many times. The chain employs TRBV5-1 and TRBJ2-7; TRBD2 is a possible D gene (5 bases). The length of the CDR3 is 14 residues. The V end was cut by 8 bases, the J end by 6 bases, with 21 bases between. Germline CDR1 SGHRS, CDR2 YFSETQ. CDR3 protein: CASGSDGVYGEQYF. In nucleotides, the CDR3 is TGCGCCAGTGGATCGGACGGGGTATACGGCGAGCAGTACTTC.